These T cell receptor beta chains were read from a single sample in a study of control samples from healthy donors and cancer patients. Repertoires were generated with immunoSEQ multiplex PCR, while TCRdb's copy carries only in-frame clones and drops some. Of approximately 70,000 clones in the sample, about nine tenths were seen once. The source material was PBMCs. Every receptor here comes from a woman in her fifties or sixties with colorectal cancer. Both conserved end residues are part of each CDR3.

j_gene: TRBJ1-2
v_gene: TRBV6-1
len: 16
CDR3aa: CASSELGAGGEGGYTF

j_gene: TRBJ2-2
v_gene: TRBV28
len: 13
CDR3aa: CASVQGYTGELFF

j_gene: TRBJ2-6
v_gene: TRBV29-1
len: 15
CDR3aa: CSVSGQGSGANVLTF

j_gene: TRBJ1-1
v_gene: TRBV2
len: 13
CDR3aa: CAAQGNRNTEAFF

j_gene: TRBJ2-1
v_gene: TRBV7-7
len: 14
CDR3aa: CASSHGYGYNEQFF

j_gene: TRBJ2-2
v_gene: TRBV6-6
len: 14
CDR3aa: CATRRPGDTGELFF

j_gene: TRBJ1-4
v_gene: TRBV7-6
len: 14
CDR3aa: CASSRSGPNEKLFF

j_gene: TRBJ2-7
v_gene: TRBV5-8
len: 15
CDR3aa: CASSLMSGSSYEQYF

j_gene: TRBJ2-1
v_gene: TRBV5-8
len: 15
CDR3aa: CASSLEGQGNNEQFF

j_gene: TRBJ1-1
v_gene: TRBV19
len: 15
CDR3aa: CASIPTGVMNTEAFF

j_gene: TRBJ2-7
v_gene: TRBV11-3
len: 13
CDR3aa: CASSSQGTYEQYF

j_gene: TRBJ1-1
v_gene: TRBV5-4
len: 16
CDR3aa: CASSPAPGQGDTEAFF

j_gene: TRBJ1-5
v_gene: TRBV7-9
len: 14
CDR3aa: CASSFRDSNQPQHF

j_gene: TRBJ2-5
v_gene: TRBV28
len: 11
CDR3aa: CASSLHQTQYF

j_gene: TRBJ1-1
v_gene: TRBV19
len: 15
CDR3aa: CASSMHGGRGTEAFF

j_gene: TRBJ2-1
v_gene: TRBV19
len: 13
CDR3aa: CATSSGSMNEQFF

j_gene: TRBJ1-5
v_gene: TRBV7-9
len: 18
CDR3aa: CASSLEGGSLNSNQPQHF

j_gene: TRBJ2-5
v_gene: TRBV7-8
len: 15
CDR3aa: CASSLEARGAETQYF

j_gene: TRBJ1-4
v_gene: TRBV5-5
len: 14
CDR3aa: CASSPGQRNEKLFF

j_gene: TRBJ2-5
v_gene: TRBV7-8
len: 15
CDR3aa: CASSWGTGFQETQYF

j_gene: TRBJ1-3
v_gene: TRBV3-1/TRBV3-2
len: 13
CDR3aa: CASSQARVDTIYF

j_gene: TRBJ1-1
v_gene: TRBV2
len: 17
CDR3aa: CASEGGLGEQMNTEAFF

j_gene: TRBJ2-2
v_gene: TRBV7-9
len: 15
CDR3aa: CASSVSPRGTGELFF

j_gene: TRBJ1-2
v_gene: TRBV28
len: 14
CDR3aa: CASRSDRGVYGYTF